This section outlines one T cell receptor (beta chain) sequence together with its context. The CDR3 is 13 residues long. Per the germline V gene, CDR1 is MNHEY and CDR2 is SVGAGI. V was clipped by 6 bases and J by 4 bases, with 12 bases between them. The data are from a study of OX40 agonist ivuxolimab in advanced cancers. The method was immunoSEQ multiplex PCR; TCRdb's version includes in-frame clones alone and lacks a portion of them. This table has 75,000 to 90,000 clones, about 90% appearing once. The rearrangement joins TRBV6-5 to TRBJ1-2; a weak D match, TRBD1 (6 bases). Material: CD4+ or CD8+ T cells sorted from blood, obtained in a trial of the OX40 agonist ivuxolimab. The TCR comes from an adult with an advanced solid tumor such as melanoma, head and neck, liver or kidney cancer. This chain's CDR3 is CASSRQESYGYTF. The CDR3 DNA sequence: TGTGCCAGCAGCCGACAGGAGAGCTATGGCTACACCTTC.